In its sample, the clone carrying this T cell receptor (beta chain) was seen a few times. The antigen is undetermined. Combining iRepertoire HTBI primers with Arm-PCR of CDR3 regions, the authors built TCR beta libraries. MiXCR was run by TCRdb on the multiplex PCR reads, yielding one entry per CDR3 protein. This repertoire shows around 320,000 distinct CDR3 sequences, approximately 15% found once; its top ten account for roughly 30%. These data originate in a study of regulatory T cells in long-lasting Graves disease. General study results and limits: Less diverse TCR repertoires were seen in persistent Graves' patients than in newly diagnosed ones. Repertoires from persistent disease leaned toward TRBV28, TRBJ1-2 and TRBJ2-5.

Time point reported: newly diagnosed GD, antithyroid drugs for less than 3 months. Generation of the TCR library employed RNA extracted from PBMCs. Patient provenance is recorded as an endocrinology department in Xi'an, China. Germline-derived CDR1 and CDR2 are DFQATT and SNEGSKA (reference sequence). V trimming: 3 bases; J trimming: 9 bases; junction bases outside the gene matches: 12. The CDR3 has 15 residues. These data are also associated with another study on T cells in Graves' hyperthyroidism and ophthalmopathy.

This sequence joins TRBV20-1 and TRBJ2-1, with 9 bases that match TRBD1. Sequencing was performed on peripheral blood mononuclear cells (PBMCs), taken at new diagnosis, from a patient treated with antithyroid drugs. The sequence came from a man aged 35-49 years with Graves disease. The CDR3 DNA reads as TGCAGTGCTAGTGTCCCCGGGACAGGGCAAGGTGAGCAGTTCTTC. Amino acid sequence: CSASVPGTGQGEQFF.